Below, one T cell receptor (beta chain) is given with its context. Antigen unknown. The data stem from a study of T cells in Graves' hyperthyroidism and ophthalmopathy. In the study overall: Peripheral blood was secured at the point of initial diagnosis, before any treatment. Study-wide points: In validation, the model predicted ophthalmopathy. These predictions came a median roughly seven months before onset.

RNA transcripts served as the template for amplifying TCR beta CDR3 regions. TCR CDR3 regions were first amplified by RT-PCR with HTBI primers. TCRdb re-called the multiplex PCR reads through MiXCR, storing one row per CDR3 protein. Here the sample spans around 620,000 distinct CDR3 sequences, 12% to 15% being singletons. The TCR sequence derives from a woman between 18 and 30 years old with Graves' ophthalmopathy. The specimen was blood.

The CDR3, as DNA: TGTGCCAGCAGCTTGCCCAGCGGGAGTAGCTTATCGGTATGGTTCTTC. This gives the protein CASSLPSGSSLSVWFF. V is TRBV5-6 and J is TRBJ2-1; the match to TRBD2 covers 8 bases. Germline lookup yields CDR1 SGHDT and CDR2 YYEEEE. V lost 1 base, J lost 15 bases, and 18 bases stayed unmatched. The CDR3 has 16 amino acids. Full variable domain (missing parts from reference TRBV5-6 and TRBJ2-1): DAGVTQSPTHLIKTRGQQVTLRCSPKSGHDTVSWYQQALGQGPQFIFQYYEEEERQRGNFPDRFSGHQFPNYSSELNVNALLLGDSALYLCASSLPSGSSLSVWFFGPGTRLTVL.